This T cell receptor beta chain was observed in a study of T cell repertoires in cytomegalovirus infection. Study overall: Indications came from public TCR beta signatures; they pointed to CMV infection and to a matching HLA type.

MiXCR, run by TCRdb on the reads, gives a single entry per CDR3 protein. The sample shows roughly 320,000 distinct CDR3 sequences, over 7.5% of them seen only once. This CDR3 region has 18 residues. V lost 5 bases and J 8 bases, leaving 28 bases between the germline ends. The germline V gene encodes CDR1 LNHDA and CDR2 SQIVND (reference sequence). Broader study findings: The ex vivo response was dominated by HLA-C-restricted CMV-specific TCR beta clonotypes. Pooled public TCR beta family frequency picked out CMV carriers with the relevant HLA.

To note about this clonotype: Its antigen is not identified.

The V gene is TRBV19, the J gene TRBJ2-1, with D possibly called TRBD1 or TRBD2 (6 bases each). Sequencing was carried out using PBMCs. This receptor was taken from a human donor in good health (CMV status not recorded). Some clones in this sample may be carry-over from other donors' samples. As DNA, the CDR3 is TGTGCCAGTAGTCCCTGGGGGGCCAGCGGAACCCTGGCGGATGAGCAGTTCTTC. Its translation: CASSPWGASGTLADEQFF.